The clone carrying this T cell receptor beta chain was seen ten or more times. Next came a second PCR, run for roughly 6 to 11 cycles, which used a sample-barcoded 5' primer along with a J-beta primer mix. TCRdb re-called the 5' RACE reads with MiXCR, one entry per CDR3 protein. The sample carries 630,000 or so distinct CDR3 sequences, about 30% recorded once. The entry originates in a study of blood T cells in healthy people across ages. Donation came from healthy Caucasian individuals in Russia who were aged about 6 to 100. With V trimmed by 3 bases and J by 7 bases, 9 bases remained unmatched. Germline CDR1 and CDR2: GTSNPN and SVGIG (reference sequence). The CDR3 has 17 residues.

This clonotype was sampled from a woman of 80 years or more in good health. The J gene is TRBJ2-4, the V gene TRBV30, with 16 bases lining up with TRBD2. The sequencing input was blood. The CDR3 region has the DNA TGTGCCTGGAGATCCGGGACTAGCGGGGGGGCAATGAACATTCAGTACTTC. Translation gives CAWRSGTSGGAMNIQYF.